This passage covers 24 T cell receptor beta chains from one sample sequenced in a study of CD8 T cells in Susac syndrome. The authors reverse transcribed roughly 0.5 to 1 ug RNA with random hexamers. TCRdb reanalysed the immunoSEQ multiplex PCR reads using MiXCR and keeps one entry per CDR3 protein. This table holds some 26,000 distinct CDR3 sequences, roughly 93% found once. Material: CD8+ T cells from PBMCs. The origin of the receptors is a human donor with Susac syndrome.

V is TRBV28 and J is TRBJ2-7, with a tentative D call TRBD2 (5 bases). The V end was cut by 3 bases, the J end by 3 bases, with 15 bases between. Germline V lookup: CDR1 MDHEN, CDR2 SYDVKM. The CDR3 length is 15 residues. The CDR3 spells CASSFRSRDHYEQYF. The CDR3 DNA reads TGTGCCAGCAGTTTTCGTTCCCGGGATCACTACGAGCAGTACTTC.

The CDR3 reads CASSRQGAINSYEQYF. The CDR3 region has the DNA TGTGCCAGCAGCCGGCAGGGGGCCATTAACTCCTACGAGCAGTACTTC. J is TRBJ2-7 and V is TRBV11-3, with 8 bases lining up with TRBD1. Germline V gene sequence: CDR1 SGHNT, CDR2 YENEEA. The CDR3 loop spans 16 amino acids. The V gene end was trimmed by 5 bases and the J gene end by 0 bases; junction bases not matched to a gene: 9.

V usage is TRBV4-3 and J usage is TRBJ2-3; no clear D. This CDR3 comprises 15 residues. The germline CDR1 and CDR2 sequences are LGHNA and YSLEER. Trimming took off 0 bases at V and 3 bases at J, with 10 bases between the two ends. CDR3 in DNA: TGCGCCAGCAGCCAAGATCCTGAATCTACAGATACGCAGTATTTT. Translated: CASSQDPESTDTQYF.

This rearrangement joins TRBV7-2 to TRBJ2-6, with D perhaps matching TRBD1 or TRBD2 (5 bases each). V dropped 4 bases and J dropped 0 bases, with 13 bases sitting between them. This CDR3 spans 17 amino acids. Looked up from germline, CDR1 is SGHTA and CDR2 is FQGNSA. The CDR3 loop is CASSSRGLSSGANVLTF. CDR3 DNA sequence: TGTGCCAGCAGCTCCCGGGGCCTCAGCTCTGGGGCCAACGTCCTGACTTTC.

V is TRBV6-1 and J is TRBJ1-2; 7 nucleotides align to TRBD1. Germline CDR1 MNHNS, CDR2 SASEGT. This CDR3 has 14 amino acids. The V segment lost 5 bases and the J segment 5 bases; nucleotides outside the gene matches: 8. CDR3 DNA: TGTGCCAGCAGTTCCCGACAGGGTTCTTATGGCTACACCTTC. Residues: CASSSRQGSYGYTF.

This sequence joins TRBV5-4 and TRBJ1-2; 10 bases agree with TRBD1. The germline gives CDR1 SGHNT, CDR2 YYREEE (reference sequence). The trim removed 4 bases at V and 8 bases at J, leaving 5 bases unmatched. The CDR3 has 13 amino acids. CDR3 sequence: CASSLGQGEGYTF. For the CDR3, the DNA is TGTGCCAGCAGCCTCGGACAGGGGGAAGGCTACACCTTC.

The chain couples TRBV9 to TRBJ2-1; 14 bases match TRBD2. V lost 4 bases, J lost 3 bases, and 15 bases stayed unmatched. Germline V lookup: CDR1 SGDLS, CDR2 YYNGEE. The CDR3 extends over 20 amino acids. The CDR3 is CASSSGTSGGPKPLYNEQFF. CDR3 nucleotides: TGTGCCAGCAGCTCCGGGACTAGCGGGGGCCCGAAACCACTCTACAATGAGCAGTTCTTC.

This clonotype is a singleton in its sample. The V gene is TRBV19, the J gene TRBJ1-1; D is unclear. Per the germline V gene, CDR1 is LNHDA and CDR2 is SQIVND (reference sequence). Trimming shortened V by 1 base and J by 0 bases, and 9 bases separated the two germline ends. The CDR3 runs 15 residues. CDR3 bases: TGTGCCAGTAGTATAGGGGAGGGCTTGAACACTGAAGCTTTCTTT. As protein: CASSIGEGLNTEAFF.

V and J are TRBV20-1 and TRBJ2-3; 9 bases agree with TRBD2. Trimming at V came to 4 bases and at J to 3 bases, leaving 8 bases not matched to a gene. The CDR3 length is 15 residues. Germline assignment: CDR1 DFQATT and CDR2 SNEGSKA (reference sequence). The chain's CDR3 is CSATTPGLATDTQYF. CDR3 coding DNA: TGCAGTGCTACGACCCCGGGACTAGCTACAGATACGCAGTATTTT.

This rearrangement joins TRBV7-9 to TRBJ1-4; D not certain. The CDR3 is made up of 17 amino acids. Germline lookup yields CDR1 SEHNR and CDR2 FQNEAQ (reference sequence). V was shortened by 2 bases and J by 1 base, with 14 bases between the two germline ends. CDR3 in DNA: TGTGCCAGCAGCTTACCCCAGAGGGAGGTAACTAATGAAAAACTGTTTTTT. Translated, it gives CASSLPQREVTNEKLFF.

The chain is built from TRBV6-6 and TRBJ1-6, with a weak D call TRBD1 (6 bases). CDR1 and CDR2 from the germline V gene are MNHNY and SVGAGI (reference sequence). The CDR3 runs to 15 residues. The V end lost 7 bases, the J end lost 10 bases, and 20 bases lay between the germline ends. In DNA form, the CDR3 reads TGTGCCAGCACCCACCGGGGGGGCGAAGGGTCACCCCTCCACTTT. Residues: CASTHRGGEGSPLHF.

This chain links TRBV19 with TRBJ2-3, with 7 nucleotides matching TRBD1. There are 15 residues in the CDR3. Trimming took 6 bases from V and 0 from J; bases not matched to a gene: 6. From germline, CDR1 is LNHDA and CDR2 SQIVND (reference sequence). The CDR3 reads CASSNRDSSTDTQYF. The CDR3 bases are TGTGCCAGTAGCAACCGGGACAGCAGCACAGATACGCAGTATTTT.

This clonotype was counted once. The rearrangement joins TRBV7-9 to TRBJ2-2, with TRBD2 as a possible D gene (5 bases). This CDR3 spans 14 amino acids. V was clipped by 4 bases and J by 6 bases, with 12 bases between them. From germline, CDR1 is SEHNR and CDR2 FQNEAQ (reference sequence). The CDR3 reads CASSSGFGAGELFF. CDR3 nucleotide sequence: TGTGCCAGCAGCTCGGGATTTGGGGCCGGGGAGCTGTTTTTT.

Here the CDR3 DNA reads TGTGCCAGCAGTTTATTCTCCGCAGATACGCAGTATTTT. It yields the protein CASSLFSADTQYF. The V call is TRBV27, the J call TRBJ2-3; D ambiguous. Trimming stripped 1 base from V and 4 bases from J, with 6 bases between. The V gene's germline CDR1 is MNHEY and CDR2 SMNVEV (reference sequence). CDR3 length: 13 residues.

The genes are TRBV4-3 and TRBJ1-6; TRBD1 matches 8 bases. This CDR3 comprises 15 residues. The ends lost 4 bases at V and 6 bases at J; junction bases unmatched: 5. The germline CDR1 and CDR2 sequences are LGHNA and YSLEER. The CDR3 sequence is CASSPDRATNSPLHF. The CDR3 nucleotides read TGCGCCAGCAGCCCGGACAGGGCCACTAATTCACCCCTCCACTTT.

J is TRBJ2-7 and V is TRBV5-1; 9 positions match TRBD2. The CDR3 sequence is 17 residues long. J gave up 3 bases and V 0 bases, and 10 bases lay outside the gene matches. Germline-derived CDR1 and CDR2 are SGHRS and YFSETQ. The CDR3 sequence: CASSLDAVAGAVYEQYF. The CDR3, as DNA: TGCGCCAGCAGCTTGGATGCGGTAGCGGGGGCCGTCTACGAGCAGTACTTC.

The V gene is TRBV20-1, the J gene TRBJ2-7; D assignment may be TRBD1 or TRBD2 (5 bases each). CDR3 length: 14 residues. Germline CDR1 and CDR2: DFQATT and SNEGSKA (reference sequence). V was cut by 3 bases and J by 3 bases, with 15 bases left in between. CDR3 sequence (DNA): TGCAGTGCTAGGGGGGACCTAGATTACTACGAGCAGTACTTC. It is translated as CSARGDLDYYEQYF.

The gene calls are TRBV6-2 or TRBV6-3 and TRBJ2-7; TRBD2 matches at 14 bases. The CDR3 length is 17 residues. CDR1 and CDR2 (germline): MNHEY, SVGEGT. V was pared by 6 bases and J by 3 bases, with 10 bases of the junction left unmatched. The CDR3 region is CASSWGLAGVDDYEQYF. CDR3 nucleotide sequence: TGTGCCAGCAGCTGGGGACTAGCGGGGGTCGACGACTACGAGCAGTACTTC.

The rearrangement uses TRBV15 and TRBJ1-5; 7 bases match TRBD1. Germline CDR1 reads LNHNV; CDR2 reads YYDKDF (reference sequence). This CDR3 region has 15 residues. V was pared by 5 bases and J by 3 bases, with 7 bases of the junction left unmatched. This CDR3 is CATSDRTGINQPQHF. The CDR3 DNA reads TGTGCCACCAGCGATAGGACAGGCATCAATCAGCCCCAGCATTTT.

Turning to this clonotype: Germline and junction disagree at one end, which may indicate a read error. The chain has TRBV29-1 and TRBJ2-7; D not certain. This CDR3 contains 12 residues. Germline CDR1 SQVTM, CDR2 ANQGSEA. The CDR3 DNA follows: TGCTGCGTAGGCGTTGGGAACTACGAGCAGTACTTC. This codes for CCVGVGNYEQYF.

The V and J genes are TRBV25-1 and TRBJ2-2, with TRBD2 as a possible D gene (5 bases). Trimming left V 8 bases short and J 5 bases short, with 6 bases between. This CDR3 is built from 11 residues. The germline CDR1 and CDR2 sequences are MGHDK and SYGVNS. The CDR3 region is CASRGTGELFF. The CDR3 coding sequence is TGTGCCAGCCGGGGAACCGGGGAGCTGTTTTTT.

The V call is TRBV19, the J call TRBJ1-5, with D unresolved. The CDR3 runs to 15 residues. The V end lost 3 bases, the J end lost 0 bases, and 9 bases lay between the germline ends. The germline gives CDR1 LNHDA, CDR2 SQIVND (reference sequence). For the CDR3, the DNA is TGTGCCAGTAGTATTTCCGCAGATAGCAATCAGCCCCAGCATTTT. This encodes CASSISADSNQPQHF. Variable domain in full (rest from reference TRBV19 and TRBJ1-5): DGGITQSPKYLFRKEGQNVTLSCEQNLNHDAMYWYRQDPGQGLRLIYYSQIVNDFQKGDIAEGYSVSREKKESFPLTVTSAQKNPTAFYLCASSISADSNQPQHFGDGTRLSIL.

The chain is built from TRBV30 and TRBJ1-1; possible D gene TRBD1, 6 bases. Trimming took off 5 bases at V and 11 bases at J, with 18 bases between the two ends. Germline CDR1 GTSNPN, CDR2 SVGIG (reference sequence). This CDR3 is 12 amino acids long. The CDR3 DNA sequence: TGTGCCTGGGCTAGGGGGACCGGAGGGGCTTTCTTT. Amino acids: CAWARGTGGAFF.

The chain employs TRBV7-2 and TRBJ2-7, with TRBD2 as a possible D gene (6 bases). Germline CDR1 is SGHTA and CDR2 is FQGNSA. The CDR3 totals 13 residues. Between the trimmed V and J ends, which lost 5 bases and 6 bases, there was a span of 14 bases. The CDR3 bases are TGTGCCAGCAGCCCCCCGGGGGTCCTCGAGCAGTACTTC. Its translation: CASSPPGVLEQYF.